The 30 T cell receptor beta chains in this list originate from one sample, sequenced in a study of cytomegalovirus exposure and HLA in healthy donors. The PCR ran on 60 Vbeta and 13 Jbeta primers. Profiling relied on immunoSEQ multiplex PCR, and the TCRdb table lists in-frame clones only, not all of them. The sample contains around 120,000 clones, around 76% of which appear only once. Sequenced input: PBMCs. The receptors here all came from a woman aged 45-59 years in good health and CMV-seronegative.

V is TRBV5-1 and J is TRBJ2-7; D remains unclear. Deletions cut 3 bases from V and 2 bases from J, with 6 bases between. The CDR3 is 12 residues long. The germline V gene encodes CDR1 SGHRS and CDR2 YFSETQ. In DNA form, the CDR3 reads TGCGCCAGCAGCTATGGCACCTACGAGCAGTACTTC. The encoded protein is CASSYGTYEQYF.

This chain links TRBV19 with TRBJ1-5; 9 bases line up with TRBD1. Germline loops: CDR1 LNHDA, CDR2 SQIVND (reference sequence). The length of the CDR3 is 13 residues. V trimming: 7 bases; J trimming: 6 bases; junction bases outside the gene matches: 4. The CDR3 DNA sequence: TGTGCCAGTACCGGGACAGGGATTCAGCCCCAGCATTTT. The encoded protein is CASTGTGIQPQHF.

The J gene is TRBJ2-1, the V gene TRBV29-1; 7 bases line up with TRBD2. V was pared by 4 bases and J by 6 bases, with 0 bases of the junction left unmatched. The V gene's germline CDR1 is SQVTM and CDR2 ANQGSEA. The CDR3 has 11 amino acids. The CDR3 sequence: CSVGTSNEQFF. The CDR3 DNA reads TGCAGCGTTGGGACTAGCAATGAGCAGTTCTTC.

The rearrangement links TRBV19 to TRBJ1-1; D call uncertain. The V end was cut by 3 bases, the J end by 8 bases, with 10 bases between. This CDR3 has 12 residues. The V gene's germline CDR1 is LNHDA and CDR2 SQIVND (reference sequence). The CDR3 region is CASSIVEREAFF. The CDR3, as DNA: TGTGCCAGTAGTATTGTCGAGAGAGAAGCTTTCTTT.

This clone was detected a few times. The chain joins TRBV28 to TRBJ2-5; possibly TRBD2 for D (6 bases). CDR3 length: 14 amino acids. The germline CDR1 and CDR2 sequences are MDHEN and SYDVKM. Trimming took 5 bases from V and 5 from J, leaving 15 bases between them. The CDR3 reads CASSPPRGRETQYF. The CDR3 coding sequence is TGTGCCAGCAGTCCGCCTCGGGGGAGGGAGACCCAGTACTTC.

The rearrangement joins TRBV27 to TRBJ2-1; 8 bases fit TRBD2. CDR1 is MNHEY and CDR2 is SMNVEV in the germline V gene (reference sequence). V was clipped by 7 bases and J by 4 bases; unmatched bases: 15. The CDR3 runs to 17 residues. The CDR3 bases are TGTGCCAGCAATGAGCGGGGGTTTCCATCAGGTTACAATGAGCAGTTCTTC. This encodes CASNERGFPSGYNEQFF.

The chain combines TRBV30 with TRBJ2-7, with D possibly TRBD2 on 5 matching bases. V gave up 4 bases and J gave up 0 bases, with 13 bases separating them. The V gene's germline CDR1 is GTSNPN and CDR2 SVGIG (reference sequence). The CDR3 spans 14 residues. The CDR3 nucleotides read TGTGCCTGGAATCAAGGGCGGGTCTCCTACGAGCAGTACTTC. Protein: CAWNQGRVSYEQYF.

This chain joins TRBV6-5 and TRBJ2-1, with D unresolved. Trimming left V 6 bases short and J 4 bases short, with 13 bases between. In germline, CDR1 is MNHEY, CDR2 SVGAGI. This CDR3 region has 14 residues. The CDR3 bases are TGTGCCAGCAGCCTTCGACTCCCTTACAATGAGCAGTTCTTC. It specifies CASSLRLPYNEQFF.

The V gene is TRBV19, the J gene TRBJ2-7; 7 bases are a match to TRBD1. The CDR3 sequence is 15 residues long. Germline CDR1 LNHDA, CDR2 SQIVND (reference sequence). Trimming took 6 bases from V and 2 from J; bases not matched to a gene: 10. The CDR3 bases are TGTGCCAGTAGCCCAACCGGGACAGAACCCTACGAGCAGTACTTC. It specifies CASSPTGTEPYEQYF.

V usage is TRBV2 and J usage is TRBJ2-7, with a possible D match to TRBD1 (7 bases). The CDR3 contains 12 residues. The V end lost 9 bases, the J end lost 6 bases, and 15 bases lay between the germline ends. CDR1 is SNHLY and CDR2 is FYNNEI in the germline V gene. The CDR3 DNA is TGTGCCAGTGGACAGGAGGGTTTCGAGCAGTACTTC. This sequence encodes CASGQEGFEQYF.

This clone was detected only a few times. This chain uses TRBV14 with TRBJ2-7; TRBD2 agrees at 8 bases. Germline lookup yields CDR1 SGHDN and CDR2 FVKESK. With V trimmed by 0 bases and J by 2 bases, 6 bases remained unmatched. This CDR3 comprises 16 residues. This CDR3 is CASSQDGGAGAYEQYF. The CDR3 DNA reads TGTGCCAGCAGCCAAGACGGCGGAGCGGGAGCCTACGAGCAGTACTTC.

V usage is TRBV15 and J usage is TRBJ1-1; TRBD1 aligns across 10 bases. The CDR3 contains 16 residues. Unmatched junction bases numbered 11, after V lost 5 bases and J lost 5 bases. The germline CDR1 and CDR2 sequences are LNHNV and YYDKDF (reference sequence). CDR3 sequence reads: CATSARAGQGYTEAFF. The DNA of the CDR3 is TGTGCCACCAGCGCACGCGCGGGACAGGGGTATACTGAAGCTTTCTTT. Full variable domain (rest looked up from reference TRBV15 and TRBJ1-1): DAMVIQNPRYQVTQFGKPVTLSCSQTLNHNVMYWYQQKSSQAPKLLFHYYDKDFNNEADTPDNFQSRRPNTSFCFLDIRSPGLGDTAMYLCATSARAGQGYTEAFFGQGTRLTVV.

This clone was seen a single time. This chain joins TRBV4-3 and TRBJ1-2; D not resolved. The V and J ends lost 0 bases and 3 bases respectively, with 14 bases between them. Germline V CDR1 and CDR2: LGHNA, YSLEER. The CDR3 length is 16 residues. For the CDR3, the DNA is TGCGCCAGCAGCCAAGAGGGTAGAGGATTCGACTATGGCTACACCTTC. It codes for CASSQEGRGFDYGYTF.

CDR3 in amino acids: CAVQKAGSSYEQYF. The CDR3 nucleotides read TGTGCCGTACAAAAAGCGGGAAGTTCGTACGAGCAGTACTTC. The genes are TRBV10-3 and TRBJ2-7; 7 bases agree with TRBD2. The germline V gene has CDR1 ENHRY and CDR2 SYGVKD. The CDR3 consists of 14 residues. J was trimmed by 4 bases and V by 11 bases; bases with no gene match: 14.

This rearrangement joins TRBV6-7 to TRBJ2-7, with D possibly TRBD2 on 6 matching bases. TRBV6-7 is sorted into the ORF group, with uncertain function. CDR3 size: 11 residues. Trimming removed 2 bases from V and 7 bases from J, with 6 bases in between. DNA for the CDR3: TGTGCCAGCAGTTACGGAGGGGAGCAGTACGTC. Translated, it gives CASSYGGEQYV.

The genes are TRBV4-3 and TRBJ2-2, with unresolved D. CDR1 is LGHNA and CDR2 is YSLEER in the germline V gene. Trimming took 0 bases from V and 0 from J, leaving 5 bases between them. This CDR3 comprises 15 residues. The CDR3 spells CASSQDITNTGELFF. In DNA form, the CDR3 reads TGCGCCAGCAGCCAAGATATTACGAACACCGGGGAGCTGTTTTTT.

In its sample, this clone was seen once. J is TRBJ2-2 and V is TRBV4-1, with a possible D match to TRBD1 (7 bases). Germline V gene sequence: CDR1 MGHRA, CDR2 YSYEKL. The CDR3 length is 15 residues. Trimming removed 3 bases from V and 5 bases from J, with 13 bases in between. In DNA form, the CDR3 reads TGCGCCAGCAGCCACGGAGGGGGCGCGACCGGGGAGCTGTTTTTT. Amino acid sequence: CASSHGGGATGELFF.

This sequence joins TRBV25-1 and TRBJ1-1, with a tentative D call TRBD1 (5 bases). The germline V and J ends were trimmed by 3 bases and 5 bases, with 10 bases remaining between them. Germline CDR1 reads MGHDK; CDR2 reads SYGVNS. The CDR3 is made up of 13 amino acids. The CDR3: CASSDPGGTEAFF. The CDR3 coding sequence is TGTGCCAGCAGTGACCCGGGGGGGACTGAAGCTTTCTTT.

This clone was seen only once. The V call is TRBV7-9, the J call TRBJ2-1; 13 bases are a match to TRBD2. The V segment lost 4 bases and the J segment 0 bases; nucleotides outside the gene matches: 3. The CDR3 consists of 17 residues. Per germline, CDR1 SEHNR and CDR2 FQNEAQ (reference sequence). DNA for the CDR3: TGTGCCAGCAGCTCTTGGACTAGCGGGAGCTCCTACAATGAGCAGTTCTTC. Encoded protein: CASSSWTSGSSYNEQFF.

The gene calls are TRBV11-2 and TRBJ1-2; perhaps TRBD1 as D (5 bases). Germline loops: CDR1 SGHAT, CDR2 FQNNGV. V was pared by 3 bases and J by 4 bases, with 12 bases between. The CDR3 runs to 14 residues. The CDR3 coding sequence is TGTGCCAGCAGCTTTGACAGTTCTACCTATGGCTACACCTTC. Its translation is CASSFDSSTYGYTF.

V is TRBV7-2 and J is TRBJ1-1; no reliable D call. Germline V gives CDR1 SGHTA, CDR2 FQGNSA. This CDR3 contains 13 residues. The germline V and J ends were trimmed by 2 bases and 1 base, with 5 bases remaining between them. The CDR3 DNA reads TGTGCCAGCAGCTTATGGGCGAACACTGAAGCTTTCTTT. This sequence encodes CASSLWANTEAFF.

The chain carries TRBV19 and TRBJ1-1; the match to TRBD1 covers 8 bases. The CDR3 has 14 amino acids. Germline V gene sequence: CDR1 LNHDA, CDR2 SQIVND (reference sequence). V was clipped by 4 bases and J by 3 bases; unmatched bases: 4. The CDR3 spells CASSTATGDTEAFF. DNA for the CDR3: TGTGCCAGTAGTACCGCGACAGGGGACACTGAAGCTTTCTTT. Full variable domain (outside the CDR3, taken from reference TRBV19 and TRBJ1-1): DGGITQSPKYLFRKEGQNVTLSCEQNLNHDAMYWYRQDPGQGLRLIYYSQIVNDFQKGDIAEGYSVSREKKESFPLTVTSAQKNPTAFYLCASSTATGDTEAFFGQGTRLTVV.

This CDR3 reads CASSSGQGVTEAFF. CDR3 in DNA: TGTGCCAGCAGCTCGGGACAGGGAGTCACTGAAGCTTTCTTT. The chain combines TRBV7-9 with TRBJ1-1; TRBD1 matches 9 bases. Losses at the gene ends were 4 bases for V and 4 bases for J; bases not matched to a gene: 4. The germline gives CDR1 SEHNR, CDR2 FQNEAQ (reference sequence). The CDR3 sequence is 14 residues long.

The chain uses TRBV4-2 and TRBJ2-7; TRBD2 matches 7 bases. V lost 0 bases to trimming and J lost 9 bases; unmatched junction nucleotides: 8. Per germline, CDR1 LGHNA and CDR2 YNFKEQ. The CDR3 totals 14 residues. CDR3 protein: CASSQDLRERVQYF. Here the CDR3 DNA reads TGTGCCAGCAGCCAAGATTTGCGGGAGAGGGTGCAGTACTTC.

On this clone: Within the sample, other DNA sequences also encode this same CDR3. The CDR3 DNA reads as TGTGCCAGCAGCTTAGACGGGTCCTACGAGCAGTACTTC. As protein: CASSLDGSYEQYF. J is TRBJ2-7 and V is TRBV7-2; no definite D call. The CDR3 runs to 13 residues. Trimming removed 1 base at V and 1 base at J, with 5 bases between. Germline CDR1 and CDR2: SGHTA and FQGNSA.

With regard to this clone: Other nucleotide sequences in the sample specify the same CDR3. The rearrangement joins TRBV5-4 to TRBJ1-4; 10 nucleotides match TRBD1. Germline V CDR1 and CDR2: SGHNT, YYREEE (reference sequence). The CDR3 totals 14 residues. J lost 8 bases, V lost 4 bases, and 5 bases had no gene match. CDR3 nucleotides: TGTGCCAGCAGCCATCCGGGACAGGGGGAAAAACTGTTTTTT. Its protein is CASSHPGQGEKLFF.

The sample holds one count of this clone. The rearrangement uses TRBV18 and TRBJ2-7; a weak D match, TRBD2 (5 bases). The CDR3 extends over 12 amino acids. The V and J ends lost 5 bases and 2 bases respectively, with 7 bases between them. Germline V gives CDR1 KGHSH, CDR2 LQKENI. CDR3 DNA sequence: TGTGCCAGCTCATTCGGGACCTACGAGCAGTACTTC. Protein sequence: CASSFGTYEQYF.

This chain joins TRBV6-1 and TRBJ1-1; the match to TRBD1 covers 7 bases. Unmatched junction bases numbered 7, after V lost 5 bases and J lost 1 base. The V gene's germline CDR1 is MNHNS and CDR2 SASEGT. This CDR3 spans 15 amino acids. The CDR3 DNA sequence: TGTGCCAGCAGTCCATGGACAGGATGGAACACTGAAGCTTTCTTT. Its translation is CASSPWTGWNTEAFF.

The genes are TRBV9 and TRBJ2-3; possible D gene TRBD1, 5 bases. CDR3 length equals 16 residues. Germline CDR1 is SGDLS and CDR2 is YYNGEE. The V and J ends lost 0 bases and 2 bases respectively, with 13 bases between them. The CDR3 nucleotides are TGTGCCAGCAGCGTAGTGGCGCAGGGCTCCACAGATACGCAGTATTTT. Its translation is CASSVVAQGSTDTQYF.

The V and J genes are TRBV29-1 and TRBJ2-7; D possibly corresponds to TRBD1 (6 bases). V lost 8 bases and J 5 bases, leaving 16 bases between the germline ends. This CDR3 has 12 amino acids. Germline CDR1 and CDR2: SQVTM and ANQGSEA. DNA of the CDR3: TGCAGCCGGACAGCCCCCACGGACGAGCAGTACTTC. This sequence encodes CSRTAPTDEQYF.